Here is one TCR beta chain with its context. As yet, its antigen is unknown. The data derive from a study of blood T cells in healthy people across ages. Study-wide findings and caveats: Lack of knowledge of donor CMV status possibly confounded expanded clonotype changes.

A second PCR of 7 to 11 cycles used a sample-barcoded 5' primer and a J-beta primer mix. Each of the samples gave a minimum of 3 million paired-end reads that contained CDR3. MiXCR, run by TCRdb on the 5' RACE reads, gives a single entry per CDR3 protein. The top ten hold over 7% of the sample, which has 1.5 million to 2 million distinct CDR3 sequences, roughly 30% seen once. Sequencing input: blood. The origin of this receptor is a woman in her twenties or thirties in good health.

The CDR3 DNA is TGTGCCAGCAGCTTTACAGCGTCGGTGAGCAATCAGCCCCAGCATTTT. Amino acids: CASSFTASVSNQPQHF. This chain links TRBV7-8 with TRBJ1-5, with D uncertain. CDR3 size: 16 residues. Per the germline V gene, CDR1 is SGHVS and CDR2 is FQNEAQ. V lost 3 bases and J lost 1, with 13 bases in between.